These 29 T cell receptor beta chains came from one sample sequenced in a study of vaccination and CD4 T cells after COVID-19 (dated by TCRdb to 2021 to 2024). The sample's treatment or condition label, decoded: roughly 10-day PBMC culture with coronavirus spike peptide pools or control peptides (ViraFEST assay). These TCRs' antigens remain unknown. Library method: PCR. Instrument on record: Illumina iSeq 100. DNA from cultured CD4+ T cells underwent TCR sequencing with the Oncomine TCR Beta short-read assay at the Johns Hopkins FTIC core. TCRdb redid the processing of the public reads, applying fastp at Q25 and MiXCR, and retained in-frame beta chains. Each entry merges the rows of one CDR3 protein and shows their most common DNA and genes. The sample table records 20,000 to 25,000 distinct CDR3 sequences; 40% to 50% of these occur just once. The ten top clones hold roughly 9% of the sample. The material sequenced was CD4+ T cells from blood, cultured in vitro. Source of these receptors: a human donor who had recovered from COVID-19.

The chain is built from TRBV20-1 and TRBJ2-4; D may be TRBD2 (5 bases). The V and J ends lost 1 base and 0 bases respectively, with 13 bases between them. Germline V gene data show CDR1 as DFQATT and CDR2 as SNEGSKA (reference sequence). The CDR3 loop spans 16 amino acids. The CDR3 spells CSARVIGGEAKNIQYF. CDR3 nucleotides: TGCAGTGCTAGAGTCATCGGAGGCGAAGCCAAAAACATTCAGTACTTC.

This clonotype has only a few counts. This may be a read error, as it is one base from a much larger clone. This sequence joins TRBV10-3 and TRBJ2-5; TRBD1 is a possible D gene (5 bases). Trimming removed 2 bases at V and 6 bases at J, with 10 bases between. Germline CDR1 and CDR2: ENHRY and SYGVKD. The CDR3 extends over 13 amino acids. In DNA form, the CDR3 reads TGTGCCATCAGTGAGGTGCAGGGAAAGACCCAGTACTTC. This encodes CAISEVQGKTQYF.

This rearrangement joins TRBV10-3 to TRBJ2-2, with 7 bases that match TRBD1. Germline CDR1 ENHRY, CDR2 SYGVKD. The CDR3 spans 15 residues. J was trimmed by 3 bases and V by 2 bases; bases with no gene match: 3. In nucleotides, the CDR3 is TGTGCCATCAGTGAGAGGCAGGGGGACACCGGGGAGCTGTTTTTT. Protein product: CAISERQGDTGELFF.

The gene calls are TRBV7-2 and TRBJ1-1; D call uncertain. From germline, CDR1 is SGHTA and CDR2 FQGNSA. This CDR3 has 12 residues. The ends were cut back, 5 bases at V and 2 bases at J, with 6 bases in the middle. The CDR3 sequence is CASSPFNTEAFF. CDR3 nucleotide sequence: TGTGCCAGCAGCCCATTTAACACTGAAGCTTTCTTT.

This clonotype showed up just a few times. The V and J genes are TRBV6-2 or TRBV6-3 and TRBJ1-6; a possible D gene is TRBD1 (6 bases). Trimming shortened V by 8 bases and J by 8 bases, and 19 bases separated the two germline ends. Germline CDR1 MNHEY, CDR2 SVGEGT. This CDR3 comprises 15 residues. CDR3 loop: CASPRRGQHYSPLHF. CDR3 DNA sequence: TGTGCCAGCCCTAGGAGAGGACAGCACTATTCACCCCTCCACTTT.

Concerning this clonotype: The junction departs from germline at one end; a sequencing error may be responsible. J is TRBJ2-2 and V is TRBV7-6; perhaps TRBD2 as D (5 bases). Germline lookup yields CDR1 SGHVS and CDR2 FNYEAQ. The CDR3 extends over 15 amino acids. The CDR3 nucleotides are TGTGCCAGCACCCAAGGCCTCGTCCTCGACGGGGAGCCGTTTTTT. Its translation is CASTQGLVLDGEPFF.

CDR3 amino acids: CSARVPPRGGTEAFF. The CDR3 DNA reads as TGCAGTGCTAGGGTCCCCCCCAGGGGTGGGACTGAAGCTTTCTTT. The chain is built from TRBV20-1 and TRBJ1-1, with D possibly being TRBD1 (6 bases). CDR3 length: 15 amino acids. With 3 bases removed from V and 5 bases from J, the gap between germline ends came to 19 bases. The germline gives CDR1 DFQATT, CDR2 SNEGSKA (reference sequence).

This clonotype was seen more than once but under ten times. V is TRBV7-2 and J is TRBJ1-1; D not resolved. The CDR3 runs to 13 residues. V lost 6 bases and J 5 bases, leaving 13 bases between the germline ends. Germline loops: CDR1 SGHTA, CDR2 FQGNSA. The CDR3 nucleotides are TGTGCCAGCAGTTTAAATGGAGGGACTGAAGCTTTCTTT. This sequence encodes CASSLNGGTEAFF.

The gene calls are TRBV10-1 and TRBJ2-4; TRBD1 matches at 7 bases. Germline lookup yields CDR1 WNHNN and CDR2 SYGVQD (reference sequence). CDR3 length: 13 amino acids. Germline trimming cut 3 bases from V and 9 bases from J; bases unmatched to any gene: 5. The CDR3 DNA is TGCGCCAGCAGTGATCAGGGGGATGGCATTCAGTACTTC. Amino acid sequence: CASSDQGDGIQYF.

This chain uses TRBV7-9 with TRBJ2-7; the D gene is possibly TRBD2 (6 bases). CDR3 size: 15 residues. CDR1 and CDR2 (germline): SEHNR, FQNEAQ (reference sequence). V shed 2 bases and J shed 1 base, with 12 bases lying between them. The CDR3 DNA reads TGTGCCAGCAGCTTATCCCGCGGGATTTCCTACGAGCAGTACTTC. Amino acids: CASSLSRGISYEQYF.

This clonotype showed up just a few times. V usage is TRBV19 and J usage is TRBJ2-3, with 7 bases identical to TRBD2. J lost 2 bases, V lost 5 bases, and 7 bases had no gene match. This CDR3 has 15 amino acids. Germline V gene data show CDR1 as LNHDA and CDR2 as SQIVND (reference sequence). CDR3 sequence reads: CASSDSGFDTDTQYF. The CDR3 nucleotides read TGTGCCAGTAGTGATAGCGGGTTCGACACAGATACGCAGTATTTT. Variable domain in full (rest from reference TRBV19 and TRBJ2-3): DGGITQSPKYLFRKEGQNVTLSCEQNLNHDAMYWYRQDPGQGLRLIYYSQIVNDFQKGDIAEGYSVSREKKESFPLTVTSAQKNPTAFYLCASSDSGFDTDTQYFGPGTRLTVL.

The J gene is TRBJ2-1, the V gene TRBV19, with D tentatively TRBD2 (5 bases). V lost 5 bases to trimming and J lost 6 bases, with 14 bases between them. From germline, CDR1 is LNHDA and CDR2 SQIVND (reference sequence). This CDR3 has 14 residues. The CDR3 coding sequence is TGTGCCAGTAGTCGCACCGCGGGCACCAATGAGCAGTTCTTC. It is translated as CASSRTAGTNEQFF.

The gene calls are TRBV12-5 and TRBJ1-5; no clear D. Per the germline V gene, CDR1 is LGHNT and CDR2 is FRNRAP. The CDR3 extends over 13 amino acids. V was shortened by 5 bases and J by 6 bases, with 11 bases between the two germline ends. CDR3 residues: CASGRSSGQPQHF. The CDR3 DNA sequence: TGTGCTAGTGGTCGGAGTTCAGGTCAGCCCCAGCATTTT.

This clonotype came up a few times. The chain has TRBV19 and TRBJ1-3; D is uncertain. Germline-derived CDR1 and CDR2 are LNHDA and SQIVND (reference sequence). The V end lost 9 bases, the J end lost 4 bases, and 19 bases lay between the germline ends. The CDR3 is 15 residues long. In DNA form, the CDR3 reads TGTGCCAGCCGAGGTGCGCACCTAGGGGGAAACACCATATATTTT. Its protein product is CASRGAHLGGNTIYF.

The chain uses TRBV2 and TRBJ2-1; 9 bases align to TRBD2. CDR1 is SNHLY and CDR2 is FYNNEI in the germline V gene. CDR3 size: 15 residues. The ends lost 5 bases at V and 2 bases at J; junction bases unmatched: 4. The chain's CDR3 is CASSSGRTTYNEQFF. The CDR3 DNA sequence: TGTGCCAGCAGTAGCGGGAGGACCACCTACAATGAGCAGTTCTTC.

This clonotype is categorized as medium-sized (0.01 to 0.1%). The chain is built from TRBV12-3 or TRBV12-4 and TRBJ1-5; D unclear. Trimming pared 3 bases from V and 0 bases from J, leaving 3 bases between. The CDR3 length is 13 residues. CDR3 coding DNA: TGTGCCAGCAGTTTGGGTAGCAATCAGCCCCAGCATTTT. Protein product: CASSLGSNQPQHF.

The chain uses TRBV20-1 and TRBJ2-3; 10 nucleotides align to TRBD1. Looked up from germline, CDR1 is DFQATT and CDR2 is SNEGSKA (reference sequence). J lost 9 bases, V lost 8 bases, and 20 bases had no gene match. The CDR3 covers 16 residues. The CDR3 loop reads CSHPKPGQGTTNTQYF. The CDR3 coding sequence is TGCAGTCACCCTAAACCGGGACAGGGGACCACGAACACGCAGTATTTT.

This clonotype has only a few counts. CDR3 sequence reads: CALSENGDQPQHF. The CDR3 DNA follows: TGTGCCCTTAGTGAAAACGGTGATCAGCCCCAGCATTTT. The chain joins TRBV2 to TRBJ1-5; D is ambiguous. The V end was cut by 11 bases, the J end by 5 bases, with 16 bases between. CDR3 size: 13 residues. Germline loops: CDR1 SNHLY, CDR2 FYNNEI.

V and J are TRBV27 and TRBJ1-1; possibly TRBD1 for D (5 bases). Trimming shortened V by 5 bases and J by 1 base, and 11 bases separated the two germline ends. The CDR3 totals 14 residues. The V gene's germline CDR1 is MNHEY and CDR2 SMNVEV (reference sequence). The CDR3 sequence is CASSLYRSNTEAFF. As DNA, the CDR3 is TGTGCCAGCAGTCTTTACAGGTCGAACACTGAAGCTTTCTTT.

The chain recombines TRBV27 with TRBJ1-2, with TRBD1 identical over 7 bases. V lost 6 bases, J lost 2 bases, and 12 bases stayed unmatched. Germline loops: CDR1 MNHEY, CDR2 SMNVEV (reference sequence). The CDR3 runs 16 residues. The CDR3 region is CASSPNPTGNNYGYTF. CDR3 in DNA: TGTGCCAGCAGCCCCAATCCGACAGGGAACAACTATGGCTACACCTTC.

This clonotype was seen more than once but under ten times. This rearrangement joins TRBV20-1 to TRBJ2-7; 8 bases are a match to TRBD2. Germline trimming cut 7 bases from V and 3 bases from J; bases unmatched to any gene: 17. The CDR3 length is 16 residues. The germline gives CDR1 DFQATT, CDR2 SNEGSKA (reference sequence). The DNA of the CDR3 is TGCAGTGTCTCAGCTCTAAGCGGGAGAATCAGCTACGAGCAGTACTTC. It translates to CSVSALSGRISYEQYF.

This clonotype was detected once. The V and J genes are TRBV4-2 and TRBJ2-5; 8 bases match TRBD2. This CDR3 has 16 residues. Unmatched junction bases numbered 8, after V lost 1 base and J lost 4 bases. Germline V gives CDR1 LGHNA, CDR2 YNFKEQ. CDR3 nucleotides: TGTGCCAGCAGCCAAGGTACGGGAGGGCCTGGAGAGACCCAGTACTTC. Residues: CASSQGTGGPGETQYF.

The rearrangement joins TRBV20-1 to TRBJ1-4, with 7 bases fitting TRBD1. In germline, CDR1 is DFQATT, CDR2 SNEGSKA (reference sequence). V gave up 6 bases and J gave up 4 bases; unmatched junction bases: 14. The CDR3 has 16 amino acids. CDR3 DNA sequence: TGCAGTGCCCGGGGTACAGGGGCTCCCGATAATGAAAAACTGTTTTTT. Protein: CSARGTGAPDNEKLFF.

The rearrangement links TRBV12-3 or TRBV12-4 to TRBJ1-5; maybe TRBD1 (5 bases). V was trimmed by 0 bases and J by 6 bases, leaving 15 bases between them. This CDR3 spans 16 amino acids. CDR3 protein: CASSLAQGVRVQPQHF. In nucleotides, the CDR3 is TGTGCCAGCAGTTTAGCGCAGGGAGTCAGGGTTCAGCCCCAGCATTTT.

The count of this clonotype is one. The chain has TRBV29-1 and TRBJ2-2; D is unclear. The V and J ends lost 3 bases and 2 bases respectively, with 4 bases between them. The CDR3 spans 12 residues. Germline V gene sequence: CDR1 SQVTM, CDR2 ANQGSEA. The CDR3 loop is CSVDHNTGELFF. The CDR3 DNA sequence: TGCAGCGTTGATCACAACACCGGGGAGCTGTTTTTT.

The chain recombines TRBV29-1 with TRBJ2-5, with D maybe TRBD1 (6 bases). V was shortened by 3 bases and J by 0 bases, with 11 bases between the two germline ends. CDR1 SQVTM and CDR2 ANQGSEA come from the germline V gene. The CDR3 covers 14 residues. This CDR3 is CSVEAGDYQETQYF. CDR3 sequence (DNA): TGCAGCGTTGAGGCAGGGGATTACCAAGAGACCCAGTACTTC.

The chain couples TRBV21-1 to TRBJ2-3; TRBD1 is the table's D call and was not checked against the DNA. TRBV21-1 is annotated as a pseudogene. The CDR3 is made up of 18 amino acids. The CDR3 DNA reads as TGTGCCAGCAGCCTCCCCCGGGGAGGGGGCGAGGATAAGGATACGCAGTATTTT. Amino acid sequence: CASSLPRGGGEDKDTQYF.

The chain links TRBV9 to TRBJ1-5; TRBD1 is a possible D gene (5 bases). The CDR3 totals 15 residues. CDR1 and CDR2 (germline): SGDLS, YYNGEE. V lost 4 bases and J 5 bases, leaving 16 bases between the germline ends. The CDR3 DNA reads as TGTGCCAGCAGCCCCTTCGGTGGGGCAGATCAGCCCCAGCATTTT. Encoded protein: CASSPFGGADQPQHF.

This clonotype has a handful of counts. V is TRBV10-3 and J is TRBJ1-1, with 10 bases matching TRBD1. Trimming took 3 bases from V and 6 from J; bases not matched to a gene: 4. The CDR3 spans 14 residues. Per germline, CDR1 ENHRY and CDR2 SYGVKD. CDR3 sequence: CAISERDRGAEAFF. The CDR3, as DNA: TGTGCCATCAGTGAAAGGGACAGGGGCGCTGAAGCTTTCTTT.